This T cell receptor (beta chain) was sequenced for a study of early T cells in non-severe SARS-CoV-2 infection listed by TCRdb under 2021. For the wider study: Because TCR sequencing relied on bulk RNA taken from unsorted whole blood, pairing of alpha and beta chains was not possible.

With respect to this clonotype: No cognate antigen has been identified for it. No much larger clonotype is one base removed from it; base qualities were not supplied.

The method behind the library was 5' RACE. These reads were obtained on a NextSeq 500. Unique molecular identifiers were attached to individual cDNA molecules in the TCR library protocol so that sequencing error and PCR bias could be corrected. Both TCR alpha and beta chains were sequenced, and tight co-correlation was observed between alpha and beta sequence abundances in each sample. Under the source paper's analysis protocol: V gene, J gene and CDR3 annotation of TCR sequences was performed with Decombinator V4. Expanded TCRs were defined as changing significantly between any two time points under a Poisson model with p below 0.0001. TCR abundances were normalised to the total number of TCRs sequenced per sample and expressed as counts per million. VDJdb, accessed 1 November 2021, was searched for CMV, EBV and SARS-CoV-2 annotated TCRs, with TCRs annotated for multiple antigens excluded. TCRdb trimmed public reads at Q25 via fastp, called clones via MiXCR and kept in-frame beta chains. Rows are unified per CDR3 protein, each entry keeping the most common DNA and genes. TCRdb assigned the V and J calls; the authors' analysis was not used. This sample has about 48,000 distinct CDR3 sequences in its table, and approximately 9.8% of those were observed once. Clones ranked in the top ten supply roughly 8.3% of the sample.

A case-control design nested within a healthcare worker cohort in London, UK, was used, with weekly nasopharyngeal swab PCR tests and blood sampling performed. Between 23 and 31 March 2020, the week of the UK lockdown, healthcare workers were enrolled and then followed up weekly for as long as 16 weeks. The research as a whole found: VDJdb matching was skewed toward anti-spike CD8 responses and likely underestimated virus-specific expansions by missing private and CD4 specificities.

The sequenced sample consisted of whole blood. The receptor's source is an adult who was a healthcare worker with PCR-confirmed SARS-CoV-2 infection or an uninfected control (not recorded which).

The nucleotide sequence reads TGCGCCAGCAGCCAGGTCAGGGGCGCAGATCAGCCCCAGCATTTT. Translated, this gives CASSQVRGADQPQHF. Recombination joined TRBV4-1 with TRBJ1-5, and TRBD1 may be the D gene, going by 6 matching bases. V and J are truncated by 3 bases and 5 bases respectively, leaving an intervening sequence of 14 bases. Per the germline V gene, MGHRA is the CDR1 and YSYEKL is the CDR2. The CDR3 measures 15 amino acids from cysteine to phenylalanine. Only the CDR3 portion is preserved as DNA: 45 bases, with reading frame beginning at the first base.